The T cell receptor beta chain described here comes from a study of cytomegalovirus exposure and HLA in healthy donors (dated by TCRdb to 2016 to 2017). With regard to the full study: In an earlier analysis of about 560 of the donors, roughly 300 Gb of sequence data and approximately 100 million unique TCR beta sequences from roughly 180 million T cells were reported. In an earlier analysis of 500 to 650 of the donors, high-throughput TCR beta sequencing was used to judge whether each TCR beta V gene segment behaved as functional or pseudogenic. In addition to the first cohort of several hundred subjects, a separate validation cohort of under 150 different subjects was used. The genetic ancestry cluster associated with self-reported Caucasian donors included over 65% of the approximately 400 genotyped donors. The number of donors typed differed by locus, with about 629-640 for A, B, C, DRB1 and DQB1, around 560 for DQA1, 600 to 610 for DPA1, and approximately 470 for DPB1. The aim of the study was to test whether cataloging public T cell receptors could identify signatures of past pathogen exposure. Every repertoire in the discovery cohort had been generated on one and the same sequencing platform. HLA typing included class I and class II loci at four-digit resolution. The study profiled the T cell repertoires of hundreds of subjects by immunosequencing and related them to cytomegalovirus serostatus. An early release covering roughly 640 HLA-typed donors comprised about 290 gigabases of sequencing data and 85 million to 100 million unique TCR sequences. In a later analysis, previously published TCR beta repertoires from hundreds of donors were re-analyzed and high-resolution HLA genotyping was added so that TCR occurrence patterns could be studied. A later genetic analysis took genome-wide SNP genotypes for about 65% of the roughly 670 donors and used that subset as a discovery cohort. Among about 390 genotyped donors of the cohort, an average of about 240,000 unique TCR beta nucleotide sequences were sequenced per donor, about a sixth of them non-productive. Several DR-DQ haplotypes were handled as single units for association and clustering, since linkage in the cohort was strong. Rather than using new phenotypic data, the later analysis identified candidate immune exposures from TCR beta sequences and from how often those sequences occurred across donors. To predict cytomegalovirus infection status, the study combined high-throughput TCR immunosequencing, statistical association of individual TCRs with disease status, and machine learning. Alongside the repertoire data, information on donor age, sex, ethnicity and CMV serostatus was compiled.

As encoded in the germline V gene (reference sequence), CDR1 is SGHNT while CDR2 is YYREEE. Including cysteine and phenylalanine, the CDR3 has 17 amino acids. The kept DNA is CDR3 alone, 51 bases in frame from the first base. The library relied on the immunoSEQ multiplex PCR assay. The multiplex PCR relied on a mix of 60 forward primers for TCR Vbeta segments and 13 reverse primers for TCR Jbeta segments. Amplification of the CDR3 region of rearranged TCR beta genes was performed with a multiplex PCR assay on genomic DNA. The amplified TCR beta libraries were sequenced on the Illumina HiSeq System as 87-base-pair reads. Turning to the authors' computational methods: A later analysis tallied approximately 87 million unique TCR beta chains across the 700 or so repertoires, and about 12 million of those chains were shared by two or more donors. To remove PCR and sequencing errors, raw reads were error-corrected and collapsed into unique sequences using a nearest-neighbor algorithm that merged closely related sequences. CDR3 sequences were aligned to IMGT reference sequences to assign V, D and J gene segments. For a sequence to be retained, at least a six-nucleotide match to both a V gene segment and a J gene segment was required. A rearrangement was called productive if the CDR3 had no stop codons and remained in frame with V and J, and every other rearrangement was called non-productive. CDR3 was defined by IMGT convention, running from the second conserved V-encoded cysteine to the conserved J-encoded phenylalanine. The earlier analysis of 587 of the donors excluded sequences that lacked an unambiguous match to a single V gene segment. In an earlier analysis of several hundred of the donors, V segments were called functional above 56.7% productive rearrangements and were called segregating when the between-donor standard deviation exceeded 5%. A statistical classification framework was built to diagnose cytomegalovirus status from the catalog of TCR beta chain sequences. A later analysis assigned V and J genes by comparing TCR nucleotide sequences with IMGT/GENE-DB human TR gene sequences. In a later analysis, CDR3 sequences and most-parsimonious VDJ recombination scenarios were assigned using the TCRdist pipeline. A later analysis defined each TCR beta chain by its CDR3 amino acid sequence plus V-gene family, and excluded reads lacking a unique V-gene family. As a way to deal with suspected cross-contamination and a sequencing artifact, a later analysis dropped 640 or so nucleotide sequences that were highly shared and had low generation probability. A later analysis calculated a clonal expansion index for each public chain from normalized within-repertoire ranks of inferred template counts. In a later analysis, generation probabilities were computed with a VDJ recombination model fitted to out-of-frame rearrangements, and the resulting probabilities were checked against IGoR. In a later analysis, TCR-TCR, TCR-HLA and TCR-CMV co-occurrence was scored with hypergeometric tests, and a repertoire-size bias correction was applied to TCR pairs. To estimate false discovery rates, a later analysis permuted the HLA or CMV assignments 20 times. A later analysis grouped co-occurring TCRs with DBSCAN, adding TCRdist sequence similarity when clustering within HLA-allele-positive subsets. Co-occurrence clustering excluded repertoires with fewer than 30,000 or more than 120,000 public chains, plus five with anomalous nucleotide sharing. TCRdb took this table from immuneACCESS and kept in-frame rearrangements with V and J called. Such tables lack part of the clones; where checked against another copy, unresolved V genes explain under half of the gap, and the rest is unexplained. That table supplies the V and J calls and clone size; D and trimming were determined from the DNA. The sample table shows 150,000 to 200,000 clones, and 82% are seen once. 0.098% of the sample goes to the ten largest clones.

Study-level results and caveats: The presence/absence analyses assumed that sequencing depth was roughly uniform across donors, and that assumption may not be true. In a later analysis, several top co-occurrence clusters were reported to appear linked to parvovirus B19, influenza, CMV and Epstein-Barr virus. A later genetic analysis associated a missense DCLRE1C variant with V-gene and J-gene trimming of TCR beta chains, and an independent cohort replicated the association. For the cohort, immune exposure information was limited to CMV serostatus. A later analysis found that TCR association rates varied across HLA loci, with DRB1 alleles showing the most associated TCRs and HLA-C alleles the fewest. Compared with the approximately 670-donor mean, donors in an Asian-associated ancestry cluster had fewer N-insertions in productive TCRs, according to a later genetic analysis. A further reported finding was that TCR beta sequences accurately predicted the HLA-A and HLA-B alleles for most subjects in the first cohort. Because counts were too low, roughly 16 rarely observed V segments, including chromosome 9 orphons, were left out of the earlier analysis of approximately 580 of the donors. A later analysis found that most CMV-associated TCR beta chains appeared HLA-restricted, with HLA associations seemingly driven largely by CMV exposure. Across donors, most TCR sequences were observed very rarely, whereas some public TCRs were present in many individuals. In an earlier analysis of a few hundred of the donors, most TCR beta V segments were observed in productive rearrangements about 87% or about 30% of the time, broadly matching IMGT annotations. Some IMGT-functional V segments, including TRBV6-2 and TRBV6-3, could not be distinguished by the 87-base-pair reads and were therefore excluded. When HLA alleles, especially DR and DQ, strongly co-occurred, TCR associations were difficult to assign to individual alleles. Because some donors lacked HLA typing at each locus, the association tests relied only on the typed subset. In a later analysis, HLA-associated TCR beta chains showed more clonal expansion and lower generation probabilities than non-associated chains that were equally common. According to the authors, the approach could potentially be generalized to other disease states and immunological phenotypes. In vitro tests confirmed that three of the cytomegalovirus-associated TCR beta chains recognize cytomegalovirus antigens. In both the original and validation cohorts, the classifier was reported to diagnose cytomegalovirus status with high specificity and sensitivity. A group of highly shared sequence variants was considered likely to be a technical artifact of the sequencing pipeline. Linkage disequilibrium might explain the correlated functional status among segregating V segments, but an unknown experimental factor could not be excluded. In this cohort, only TCR beta chains were sequenced, and detectable features were limited by the absence of alpha or paired-chain data. In a later analysis, 16,951 TCR beta sequences were associated with specific HLA alleles at a false discovery rate of 0.05. The study listed 150 to 200 TCR beta chains as associated with cytomegalovirus.

Concerning this clone itself: The clone's antigen remains unknown. One junction end disagrees with the germline gene, perhaps due to a read error.

The cohort was made up of 666 healthy bone marrow donors. Cohort members were all nominally healthy when sampled, although unrecorded immune exposures were likely present. The donor was CMV seronegative and belonged to the group of around 400 seronegative cohort members. A peripheral blood sample was provided by each donor, and peripheral blood mononuclear cells were used for TCR beta sequencing. Genomic DNA extraction from the blood cell samples was performed with the Qiagen DNeasy Blood Extraction Kit. This chain joins TRBV5-4 to TRBJ2-5, with TRBD2 identical over 7 junction bases. Sequenced sample: PBMCs. The receptor comes from a boy aged 2 to 9 in good health and CMV-seronegative. The CDR3: CASSLGAGVTRQESQYF. The nucleotides read TGTGCCAGCAGCTTGGGCGCGGGGGTCACCCGCCAAGAGAGCCAGTACTTC.